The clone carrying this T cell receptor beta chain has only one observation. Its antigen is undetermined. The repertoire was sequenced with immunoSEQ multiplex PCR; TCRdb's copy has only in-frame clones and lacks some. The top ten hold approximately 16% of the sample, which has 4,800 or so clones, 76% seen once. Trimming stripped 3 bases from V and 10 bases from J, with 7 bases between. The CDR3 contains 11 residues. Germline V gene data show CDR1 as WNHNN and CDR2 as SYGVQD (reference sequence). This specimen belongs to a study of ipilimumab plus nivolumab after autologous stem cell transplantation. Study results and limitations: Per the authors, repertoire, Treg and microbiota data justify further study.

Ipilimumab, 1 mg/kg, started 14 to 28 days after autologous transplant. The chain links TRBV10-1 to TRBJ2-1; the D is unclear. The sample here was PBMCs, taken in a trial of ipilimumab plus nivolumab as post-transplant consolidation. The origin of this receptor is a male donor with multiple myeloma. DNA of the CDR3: TGCGCCAGCAGTGATCGGCGGGAGCAGTTCTTC. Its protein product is CASSDRREQFF.